This T cell receptor (beta chain) was retrieved from a study of T-cell reconstitution after alpha-beta-depleted transplantation in children. Many counts were recorded for this clonotype. Its antigen remains unidentified. Regarding the study as a whole: About two months after transplant, alpha-beta T cells reportedly came from several hundred expanded graft clones. From surviving recipient T cells and thymic progenitors came the high day-60 TCRbeta diversity observed in some patients.

Researchers prepared the TCRbeta library using unique molecular identifiers, the study reports. TCRdb re-analysed the PCR reads in MiXCR, keeping a single row per CDR3 protein. The data hold around 450,000 distinct CDR3 sequences, with over 9.5% observed a single time. This CDR3 region has 18 residues. CDR1 and CDR2 (germline): MNHEY, SVGEGT. After removal of 3 bases from V and 2 bases from J, the junction contained 12 bases not matched to a gene. This specimen consisted of PBMCs, obtained before TCRalphabeta/CD19-depleted stem cell transplant. The source of this sequence is a child under 10 years old with inherited bone marrow failure, due to receive a stem cell transplant. This chain connects TRBV6-2 or TRBV6-3 to TRBJ2-3; TRBD2 agrees at 9 bases. CDR3 in amino acids: CASSYKTSGPEVTDTQYF. In nucleotides, the CDR3 is TGTGCCAGCAGTTATAAGACTAGCGGCCCGGAGGTCACAGATACGCAGTATTTT.